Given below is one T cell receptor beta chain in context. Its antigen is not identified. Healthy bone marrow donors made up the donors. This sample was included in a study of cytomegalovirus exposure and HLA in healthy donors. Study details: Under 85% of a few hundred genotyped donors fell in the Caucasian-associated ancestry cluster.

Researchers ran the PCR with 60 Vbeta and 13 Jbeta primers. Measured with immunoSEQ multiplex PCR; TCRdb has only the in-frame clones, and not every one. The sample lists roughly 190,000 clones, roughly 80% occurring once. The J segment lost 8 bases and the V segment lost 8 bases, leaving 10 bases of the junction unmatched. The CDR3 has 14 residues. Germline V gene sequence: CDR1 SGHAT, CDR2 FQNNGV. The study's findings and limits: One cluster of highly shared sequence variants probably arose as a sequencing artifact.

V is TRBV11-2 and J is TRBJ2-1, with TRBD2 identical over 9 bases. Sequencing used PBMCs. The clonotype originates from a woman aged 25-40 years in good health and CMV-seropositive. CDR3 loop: CASRRLAGIYEQFF. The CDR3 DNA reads TGTGCCAGCCGTCGGCTAGCGGGAATCTATGAGCAGTTCTTC.